The 5 T cell receptor beta chains listed next were all sequenced from one sample in a study of cytomegalovirus exposure and HLA in healthy donors. Here immunoSEQ multiplex PCR was the method, and the copy in TCRdb shows in-frame clones only, minus some. The sample has roughly 56,000 clones, around 94% seen once. Material for sequencing was PBMCs. Source of these receptors: a young man in good health and CMV-seronegative.

The rearrangement links TRBV19 to TRBJ2-7, with 8 nucleotides matching TRBD2. Germline values: CDR1 LNHDA, CDR2 SQIVND (reference sequence). Unmatched junction bases numbered 4, after V lost 1 base and J lost 2 bases. This CDR3 has 15 residues. The CDR3 nucleotides are TGTGCCAGTAGTATAGTCGGCGGGGGGACCTACGAGCAGTACTTC. Amino acid sequence: CASSIVGGGTYEQYF.

The chain carries TRBV10-2 and TRBJ2-1, with 12 bases matching TRBD2. Per germline, CDR1 WSHSY and CDR2 SAAADI. The V and J ends lost 6 bases and 0 bases, in that order; junction bases with no gene match: 0. This CDR3 contains 15 residues. For the CDR3, the DNA is TGCGCCAGCAGACTAGCGGGAGGCTCCTACAATGAGCAGTTCTTC. Its protein product is CASRLAGGSYNEQFF.

The chain couples TRBV7-3 to TRBJ1-1; D gene unclear. Trimming cost V 5 bases and J 10 bases, with 14 bases left between them. The CDR3 loop spans 12 amino acids. Germline CDR1 and CDR2: SGHTA and FQGTGA. The CDR3: CASSPGGIGAFF. CDR3 DNA sequence: TGTGCCAGCAGCCCAGGAGGGATCGGAGCTTTCTTT.

V is TRBV6-1 and J is TRBJ1-1; D gene ambiguous. V lost 2 bases and J 9 bases, leaving 10 bases between the germline ends. Germline V CDR1 and CDR2: MNHNS, SASEGT. This CDR3 has 12 amino acids. The CDR3 sequence is CASSELADKAFF. In DNA, the CDR3 is TGTGCCAGCAGTGAACTGGCAGATAAAGCTTTCTTT.

The chain has TRBV6-6 and TRBJ1-2; 8 bases are a match to TRBD1. This CDR3 has 14 residues. Per germline, CDR1 MNHNY and CDR2 SVGAGI (reference sequence). Unmatched junction bases numbered 5, after V lost 4 bases and J lost 4 bases. The CDR3 DNA reads as TGTGCCAGCAGTTTCCCGACAGGGGCCTATGGCTACACCTTC. The encoded protein is CASSFPTGAYGYTF.